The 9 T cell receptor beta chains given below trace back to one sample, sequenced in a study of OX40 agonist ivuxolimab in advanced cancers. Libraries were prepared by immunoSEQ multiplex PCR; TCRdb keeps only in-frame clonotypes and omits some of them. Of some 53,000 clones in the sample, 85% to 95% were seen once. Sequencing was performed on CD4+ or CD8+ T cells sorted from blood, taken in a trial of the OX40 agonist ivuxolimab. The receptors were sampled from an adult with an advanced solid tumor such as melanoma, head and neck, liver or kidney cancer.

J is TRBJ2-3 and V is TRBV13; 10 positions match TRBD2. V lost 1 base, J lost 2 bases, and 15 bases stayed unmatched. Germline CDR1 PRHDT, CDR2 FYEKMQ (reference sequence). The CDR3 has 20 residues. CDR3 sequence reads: CASSLDRSRSGRADTDTQYF. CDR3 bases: TGTGCCAGCAGCTTAGACCGTAGTAGGAGCGGGAGGGCAGACACAGATACGCAGTATTTT.

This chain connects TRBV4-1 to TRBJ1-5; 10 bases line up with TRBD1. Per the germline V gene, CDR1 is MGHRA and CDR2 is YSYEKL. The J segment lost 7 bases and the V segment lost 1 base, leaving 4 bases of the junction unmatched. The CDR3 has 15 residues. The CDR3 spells CASSQGTGGGQPQHF. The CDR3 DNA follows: TGCGCCAGCAGCCAAGGGACAGGGGGTGGACAGCCCCAGCATTTT.

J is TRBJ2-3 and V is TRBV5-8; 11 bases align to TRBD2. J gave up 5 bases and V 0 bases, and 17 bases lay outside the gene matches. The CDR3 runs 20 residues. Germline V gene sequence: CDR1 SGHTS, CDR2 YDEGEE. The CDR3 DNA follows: TGTGCCAGCAGCTTGGGCCCTTTATCTACGACTCTAGCGGGAGGAGATACGCAGTATTTT. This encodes CASSLGPLSTTLAGGDTQYF.

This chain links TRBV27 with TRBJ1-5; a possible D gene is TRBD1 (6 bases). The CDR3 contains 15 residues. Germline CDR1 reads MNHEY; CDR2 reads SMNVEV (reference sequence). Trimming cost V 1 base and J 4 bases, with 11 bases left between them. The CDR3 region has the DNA TGTGCCAGCAGTTTATACGGGACACCTAATCAGCCCCAGCATTTT. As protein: CASSLYGTPNQPQHF.

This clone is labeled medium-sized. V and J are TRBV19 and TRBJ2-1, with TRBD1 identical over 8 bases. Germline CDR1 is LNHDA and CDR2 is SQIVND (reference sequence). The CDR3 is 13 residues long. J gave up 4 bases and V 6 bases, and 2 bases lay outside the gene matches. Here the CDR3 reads CASSYRGYNEQFF. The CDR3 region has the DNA TGTGCCAGTAGCTACAGGGGGTACAATGAGCAGTTCTTC.

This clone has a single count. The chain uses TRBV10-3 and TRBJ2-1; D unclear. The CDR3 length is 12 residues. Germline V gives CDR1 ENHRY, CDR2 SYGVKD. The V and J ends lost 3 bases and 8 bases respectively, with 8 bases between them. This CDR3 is CAISDSDDEQFF. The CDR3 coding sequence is TGTGCCATCAGTGACTCAGACGATGAGCAGTTCTTC.

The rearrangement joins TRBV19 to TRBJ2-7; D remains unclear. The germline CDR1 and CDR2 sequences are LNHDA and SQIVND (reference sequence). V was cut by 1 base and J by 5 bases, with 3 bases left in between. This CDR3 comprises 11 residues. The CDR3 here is CASSIGNEQYF. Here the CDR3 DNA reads TGTGCCAGTAGTATAGGGAACGAGCAGTACTTC.

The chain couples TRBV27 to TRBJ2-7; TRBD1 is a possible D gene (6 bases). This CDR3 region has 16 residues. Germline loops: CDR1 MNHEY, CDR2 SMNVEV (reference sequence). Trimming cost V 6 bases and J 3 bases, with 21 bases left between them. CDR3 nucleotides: TGTGCCAGCAGCTCCCTAGCCTTAACAGGGAGCTACGAGCAGTACTTC. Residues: CASSSLALTGSYEQYF.

CDR3 loop: CASSEGRESYEQYF. In nucleotides, the CDR3 is TGCGCCAGCAGTGAGGGTAGGGAGTCCTACGAGCAGTACTTC. V is TRBV10-2 and J is TRBJ2-7; a possible D gene is TRBD2 (5 bases). This CDR3 is built from 14 residues. V shed 2 bases and J shed 1 base, with 9 bases lying between them. From germline, CDR1 is WSHSY and CDR2 SAAADI.